This T cell receptor (beta chain) emerged from a study of blood T cell repertoires in COVID-19. Methods used by the authors: Using reference gene primer amplification, nucleated cell counts were estimated. Sequencing used immunoSEQ multiplex PCR; TCRdb keeps in-frame clones, though not all of them. V, J and clone size derive from that table, while D and trimming were established from the DNA sequence. This table has almost 400,000 clones, 80% to 90% appearing once. The J segment lost 1 base and the V segment lost 6 bases, leaving 4 bases of the junction unmatched. This CDR3 has 15 amino acids. Germline-derived CDR1 and CDR2 are ENHRY and SYGVKD. The table lists this clone with a few counts.

This clonotype was obtained from a woman aged 55 to 70 with COVID-19, enrolled during active disease. V is TRBV10-3 and J is TRBJ2-2; 8 nucleotides align to TRBD1. What was sequenced was peripheral blood. The CDR3 sequence is CAIRAGQGNTGELFF. CDR3 nucleotides: TGTGCCATCAGAGCAGGACAGGGGAACACCGGGGAGCTGTTTTTT.